The rows below give T cell receptor beta chains drawn from one sample of a study of beta chain features in type 1 diabetes. The assay was immunoSEQ multiplex PCR, and TCRdb's table has in-frame clones only and misses some. The profile covers about 150,000 clones, with approximately 9.9% appearing a single time and over 2% taken by the ten largest. Sequenced input: central memory CD4+ T cells from blood. The receptors originated from a woman between 18 and 29 years old in good health. CDR3s include the opening cysteine and the closing phenylalanine or tryptophan. A D gene is named only where the DNA matches it firmly. Only part of the rows carry a size: once, few, many, or a class if the clone is expanded.

clone_size | d_call | j_call | v_call | cdr3_aa | cdr3_nt
few | . | TRBJ2-5 | TRBV30 | CAWSYSSVYETQYF | TGTGCCTGGAGTTATTCGTCCGTCTATGAGACCCAGTACTTC
. | TRBD2 | TRBJ2-4 | TRBV4-1 | CASSQDWTGGNIQYF | TGCGCCAGCAGCCAAGATTGGACGGGGGGGAACATTCAGTACTTC
. | TRBD1 | TRBJ1-2 | TRBV19 | CASQTATRGRRVYGYTF | TGTGCCAGTCAGACCGCAACCAGGGGGCGCCGGGTCTATGGCTACACCTTC
. | . | TRBJ2-7 | TRBV27 | CASSATGEHNEQYF | TGTGCCAGCAGTGCGACAGGCGAGCACAACGAGCAGTACTTC
few | TRBD2 | TRBJ2-2 | TRBV7-9 | CASGRATGELFF | TGTGCCAGCGGGAGGGCCACCGGGGAGCTGTTTTTT
. | . | TRBJ1-2 | TRBV5-6 | CASSLGQGDYGYTF | TGTGCCAGCAGCTTAGGGCAGGGCGACTATGGCTACACCTTC
few | . | TRBJ2-1 | TRBV29-1 | CGVSGRNHEQFF | TGCGGCGTTTCAGGGAGGAACCATGAGCAGTTCTTC
. | TRBD1 | TRBJ2-6 | TRBV7-9 | CASSSGTGRFGGANVLTF | TGTGCCAGCAGCTCCGGGACAGGGAGGTTTGGTGGGGCCAACGTCCTGACTTTC
. | . | TRBJ1-1 | TRBV9 | CASSRMDLNTEAFF | TGTGCCAGCAGCCGAATGGACTTGAACACTGAAGCTTTCTTT
. | . | TRBJ1-1 | TRBV25-1 | CASSVKGVTEAFF | TGTGCCAGCAGTGTTAAGGGGGTCACTGAAGCTTTCTTT
few | . | TRBJ1-2 | TRBV15 | CATSRNRGDGGYTF | TGTGCCACCAGCAGGAATCGGGGGGACGGTGGCTACACCTTC
. | TRBD2 | TRBJ2-5 | TRBV7-9 | CASSFSGSETQYF | TGTGCCAGCAGCTTTAGCGGGAGTGAGACCCAGTACTTC
few | . | TRBJ2-5 | TRBV5-1 | CASSFGSTGQETQYF | TGCGCCAGCAGCTTTGGGTCGACAGGTCAAGAGACCCAGTACTTC
. | . | TRBJ1-2 | TRBV5-4 | CASSLGTASGYGYTF | TGTGCCAGCAGCTTGGGGACAGCCTCTGGCTATGGCTACACCTTC
. | . | TRBJ2-5 | TRBV5-1 | CASSFEETQYF | TGCGCCAGCAGCTTTGAGGAGACCCAGTACTTC
. | TRBD1 | TRBJ1-1 | TRBV13 | CASSSRTGGTEAFF | TGTGCCAGCAGCTCCCGGACAGGCGGCACTGAAGCTTTCTTT
. | TRBD2 | TRBJ2-7 | TRBV5-4 | CASSPGGTSGASYEQYF | TGTGCCAGCAGCCCGGGAGGGACTAGCGGGGCCTCCTACGAGCAGTACTTT
few | TRBD1 | TRBJ1-1 | TRBV18 | CASSPGTGRTEAFF | TGTGCCAGCTCACCGGGGACAGGGAGGACTGAAGCTTTCTTT
few | . | TRBJ1-5 | TRBV7-2 | CASSLVAGDYSNQPQHF | TGTGCCAGCAGCTTAGTAGCGGGGGATTATAGCAATCAGCCCCAGCATTTT
. | TRBD1 | TRBJ1-1 | TRBV5-6 | CASSLGGQGLTEAFF | TGTGCCAGCAGCTTGGGGGGACAGGGCCTCACTGAAGCTTTCTTT
. | TRBD2 | TRBJ2-7 | TRBV5-1 | CASSLASSGNEQYF | TGCGCCAGCAGCTTGGCCTCTAGCGGGAACGAGCAGTACTTC
few | . | TRBJ2-5 | TRBV13 | CARTISERQETQYF | TGTGCCAGAACCATATCGGAGCGGCAAGAGACCCAGTACTTC
few | TRBD1 | TRBJ1-3 | TRBV9 | CASSPVGTGGLGTIYF | TGTGCCAGCAGCCCAGTAGGCACAGGGGGATTAGGCACCATATATTTT
. | TRBD1 | TRBJ1-1 | TRBV18 | CASSPPVGGPAASTEAFF | TGTGCCAGCTCACCACCGGTAGGGGGCCCTGCAGCGAGTACTGAAGCTTTCTTT
few | . | TRBJ2-5 | TRBV5-4 | CASSLSTVGSWETQYF | TGTGCCAGCAGCTTGTCGACAGTTGGATCATGGGAGACCCAGTACTTC
few | TRBD1 | TRBJ2-6 | TRBV2 | CASSGDRAGANVLTF | TGTGCCAGCAGTGGGGACAGGGCTGGGGCCAACGTCCTGACTTTC
few | TRBD2 | TRBJ2-7 | TRBV12-5 | CASGPTGLAGREQYF | TGTGCTAGTGGTCCCACGGGACTAGCAGGGAGAGAGCAGTACTTC
. | . | TRBJ2-7 | TRBV7-2 | CASSRGTSTGYEQYF | TGTGCCAGCAGTAGGGGTACTAGCACGGGCTACGAGCAGTACTTC
few | . | TRBJ1-1 | TRBV18 | CASSPPAGLTEAFF | TGTGCCAGCTCACCACCGGCCGGGTTAACTGAAGCTTTCTTT
few | . | TRBJ2-5 | TRBV5-4 | CASSPLQGGETQYF | TGTGCCAGCAGCCCCCTACAGGGAGGGGAGACCCAGTACTTC
few | TRBD2 | TRBJ2-1 | TRBV9 | CASSKPHGGSLEQFF | TGTGCCAGCAGCAAACCACACGGCGGGAGTCTTGAGCAGTTCTTC
few | TRBD1 | TRBJ1-5 | TRBV6-1 | CASSRLTGEGQPQHF | TGTGCCAGCAGCCGTTTGACAGGGGAGGGGCAGCCCCAGCATTTT
. | TRBD2 | TRBJ2-3 | TRBV7-2 | CASSLVSGGGTDTQYF | TGTGCCAGCAGCTTGGTTAGCGGGGGGGGCACAGATACGCAGTATTTT
many | . | TRBJ2-1 | TRBV30 | CAWSANQGYNEQFF | TGTGCCTGGAGTGCCAATCAGGGGTACAATGAGCAGTTCTTC
. | TRBD1 | TRBJ1-1 | TRBV7-8 | CASSIRQGSTEAFF | TGTGCCAGCAGCATCCGACAGGGGAGCACTGAAGCTTTCTTT
few | . | TRBJ1-1 | TRBV19 | CASSSPLPGNTEAFF | TGTGCCAGTAGTTCACCCCTCCCGGGGAACACTGAAGCTTTCTTT
few | . | TRBJ1-1 | TRBV11-3 | CASSLVGGNTEAFF | TGTGCCAGCAGCTTAGTGGGAGGGAACACTGAAGCTTTCTTT
few | . | TRBJ1-2 | TRBV9 | CASSVNLGGPGYTF | TGTGCCAGCAGCGTAAATCTAGGAGGGCCTGGCTACACCTTC
few | . | TRBJ2-3 | TRBV2 | CASSEGLTRGDTQYF | TGTGCCAGCAGTGAAGGACTCACCCGCGGGGATACGCAGTATTTT
. | . | TRBJ1-1 | TRBV29-1 | CSVADGRDTFF | TGCAGCGTCGCTGACGGCAGGGATACTTTCTTT
. | TRBD2 | TRBJ2-5 | TRBV9 | CASSARLAVGETQYF | TGTGCCAGCAGCGCCAGACTAGCGGTCGGAGAGACCCAGTACTTC
few | . | TRBJ1-2 | TRBV25-1 | CASSESGRRGYTF | TGTGCCAGCAGTGAATCTGGGAGACGGGGCTACACCTTC
few | TRBD2 | TRBJ2-5 | TRBV4-2 | CASSQGLAGAEQYF | TGTGCCAGCAGCCAAGGACTAGCGGGAGCGGAGCAGTACTTC
. | TRBD2 | TRBJ2-7 | TRBV7-8 | CASSLRAGGTYEQYF | TGTGCCAGCAGCCTGAGAGCGGGGGGAACCTACGAGCAGTACTTC
few | TRBD2 | TRBJ2-1 | TRBV19 | CASSSQRGNAYNEQFF | TGTGCCAGTAGTTCCCAGCGGGGGAATGCCTACAATGAGCAGTTCTTC
few | TRBD1 | TRBJ2-5 | TRBV25-1 | CASGALGQGARETQYF | TGTGCCAGCGGTGCCCTCGGACAGGGGGCGAGAGAGACCCAGTACTTC
few | . | TRBJ2-7 | TRBV5-1 | CASSGRTKGDYEQYF | TGCGCCAGCAGCGGCCGGACAAAGGGGGACTACGAGCAGTACTTC
few | . | TRBJ2-6 | TRBV7-9 | CASSPGNSGANVLTF | TGTGCCAGCAGCCCCGGGAATTCGGGGGCCAACGTCCTGACTTTC
. | . | TRBJ1-1 | TRBV27 | CASSLEVNTEAFF | TGTGCCAGTTCCTTGGAGGTGAACACTGAAGCTTTCTTT
. | . | TRBJ2-7 | TRBV7-2 | CASSLPTYEQYF | TGTGCCAGCAGCTTACCTACCTACGAGCAGTACTTC
few | . | TRBJ1-1 | TRBV11-2 | CASSREARSEAFF | TGTGCCAGCAGCCGAGAGGCGAGATCTGAAGCTTTCTTT
. | TRBD1 | TRBJ1-5 | TRBV7-9 | CASSRTVTGDNQPQHF | TGTGCCAGCAGCCGAACTGTGACAGGGGACAATCAGCCCCAGCATTTT
few | . | TRBJ2-5 | TRBV7-3 | CASSLPPSGTQYF | TGTGCCAGCAGCTTACCCCCCTCGGGGACCCAGTACTTC
. | . | TRBJ2-7 | TRBV5-1 | CASSPSGGEQYF | TGCGCCAGCAGCCCCTCTGGGGGGGAGCAGTACTTC
. | . | TRBJ2-7 | TRBV2 | CASSEWTAYEQYF | TGTGCCAGCAGTGAATGGACAGCCTACGAGCAGTACTTC
few | . | TRBJ1-1 | TRBV18 | CASSPQGGNTEAFF | TGTGCCAGCTCACCACAAGGAGGGAACACTGAAGCTTTCTTT
. | TRBD2 | TRBJ2-7 | TRBV7-3 | CASSFSGGTYEQYF | TGTGCCAGCAGCTTCAGCGGGGGCACCTACGAGCAGTACTTC
. | . | TRBJ2-4 | TRBV11-3 | CASSSSGADIQYF | TGTGCCAGCAGCTCATCTGGGGCGGACATTCAGTACTTC
few | TRBD1 | TRBJ1-1 | TRBV27 | CASSSPGQGPNTEAFF | TGTGCCAGCAGTTCACCGGGACAGGGGCCTAACACTGAAGCTTTCTTT